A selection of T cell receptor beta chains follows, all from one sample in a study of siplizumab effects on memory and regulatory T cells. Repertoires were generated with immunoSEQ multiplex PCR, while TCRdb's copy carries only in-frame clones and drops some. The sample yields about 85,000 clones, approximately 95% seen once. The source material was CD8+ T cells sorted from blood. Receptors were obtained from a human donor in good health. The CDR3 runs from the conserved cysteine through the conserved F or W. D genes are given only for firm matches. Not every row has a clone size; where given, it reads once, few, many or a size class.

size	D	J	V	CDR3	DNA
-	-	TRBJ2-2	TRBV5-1	CASSLSENTGELFF	TGCGCCAGCAGCTTGTCGGAGAACACCGGGGAGCTGTTTTTT
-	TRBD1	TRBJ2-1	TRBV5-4	CASRGGTGYDNEQFF	TGTGCCAGCAGGGGAGGGACAGGGTATGACAATGAGCAGTTCTTC
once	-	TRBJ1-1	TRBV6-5	CASSYFVNTEAFF	TGTGCCAGCAGTTACTTTGTGAACACTGAAGCTTTCTTT
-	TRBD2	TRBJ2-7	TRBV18	CASSPVWGRAYEQYF	TGTGCCAGCTCCCCAGTTTGGGGGAGGGCCTACGAGCAGTACTTC
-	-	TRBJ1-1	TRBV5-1	CASSLVANTEAFF	TGCGCCAGCAGCTTGGTAGCGAACACTGAAGCTTTCTTT
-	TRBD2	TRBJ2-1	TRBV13	CASGREFWYNEQFF	TGTGCCAGTGGGAGGGAGTTTTGGTACAATGAGCAGTTCTTC
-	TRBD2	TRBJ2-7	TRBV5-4	CASSFGAGGSYEQYF	TGTGCCAGCAGCTTCGGAGCGGGAGGATCCTACGAGCAGTACTTC
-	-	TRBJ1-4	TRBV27	CASSLSGLTTNEKLFF	TGTGCCAGCAGTTTATCCGGACTGACAACTAATGAAAAACTGTTTTTT
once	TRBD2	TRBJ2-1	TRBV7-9	CASSQTSGRARNEQFF	TGTGCCAGCAGCCAGACTAGCGGGAGGGCCAGGAATGAGCAGTTCTTC
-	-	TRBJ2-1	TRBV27	CASSFGARYNEQFF	TGTGCCAGCAGTTTTGGCGCGCGATACAATGAGCAGTTCTTC
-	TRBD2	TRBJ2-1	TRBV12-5	CASGLLPTGTSGFGVWRGNEQFF	TGTGCTAGTGGTTTGCTACCAACCGGGACTAGCGGGTTCGGGGTGTGGCGCGGCAATGAGCAGTTCTTC
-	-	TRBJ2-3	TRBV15	CATGTHGTDTQYF	TGTGCCACTGGGACACATGGCACAGATACGCAGTATTTT
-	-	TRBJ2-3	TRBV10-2	CASTRNTDTDTQYF	TGCGCCAGCACCCGAAATACTGACACAGATACGCAGTATTTT
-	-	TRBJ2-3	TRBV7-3	CASSLTGPDTQYF	TGTGCCAGCAGCTTAACAGGTCCAGATACGCAGTATTTT
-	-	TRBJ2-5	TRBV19	CASRETSFQETQYF	TGTGCCAGTAGGGAAACTTCCTTCCAAGAGACCCAGTACTTC
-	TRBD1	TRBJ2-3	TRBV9	CASSVAGTGRTDTQYF	TGTGCCAGCAGCGTAGCCGGGACAGGGAGAACAGATACGCAGTATTTT
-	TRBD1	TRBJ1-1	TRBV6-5	CASSYSTGVEAFF	TGTGCCAGCAGTTACTCCACAGGGGTTGAAGCTTTCTTT
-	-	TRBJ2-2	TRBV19	CASSIDWGRALYTGELFF	TGTGCCAGTAGTATAGATTGGGGCAGGGCTTTATACACCGGGGAGCTGTTTTTT
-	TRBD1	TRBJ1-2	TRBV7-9	CASSLGGTGGDYGYTF	TGTGCCAGCAGCTTAGGCGGGACAGGGGGCGACTATGGCTACACCTTC
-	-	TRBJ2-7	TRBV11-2	CASSLLASGVEQYF	TGTGCCAGCAGCTTACTCGCCTCGGGAGTCGAGCAGTACTTC
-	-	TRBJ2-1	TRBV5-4	CASSLVGSVEQFF	TGTGCCAGCAGCTTGGTGGGCAGCGTAGAGCAGTTCTTC
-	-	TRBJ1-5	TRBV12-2	CASRLRIYPGQGDNQPQHF	TGTGCAAGTCGCTTACGGATTTATCCGGGACAGGGGGACAATCAGCCCCAGCATTTT
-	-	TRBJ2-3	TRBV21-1	CASSPRRGAADTQYF	TGTGCCAGCAGTCCCCGGAGGGGGGCGGCAGATACGCAGTATTTT
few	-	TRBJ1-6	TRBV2	CASLFEGPNSPLHF	TGTGCCAGCCTCTTCGAGGGGCCTAATTCACCCCTCCACTTT
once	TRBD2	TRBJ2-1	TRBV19	CASSIGGLAGSINEQFF	TGTGCCAGTAGTATAGGGGGACTAGCGGGATCTATCAATGAGCAGTTCTTC
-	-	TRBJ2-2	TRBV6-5	CASSKTGNTGELFF	TGTGCCAGCAGTAAGACAGGGAACACCGGGGAGCTGTTTTTT
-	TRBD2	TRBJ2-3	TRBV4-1	CASSQRTSVTDTQYF	TGCGCCAGCAGCCAACGGACTAGCGTGACAGATACGCAGTATTTT
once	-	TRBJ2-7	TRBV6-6	CASSYVQGSYEQYF	TGTGCCAGCAGTTACGTTCAGGGAAGCTACGAGCAGTACTTC
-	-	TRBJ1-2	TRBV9	CASSAGRASVTF	TGTGCCAGCAGCGCGGGACGGGCCTCGGTAACCTTC
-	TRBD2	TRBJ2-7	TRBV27	CASSPPHVREDPYEQYF	TGTGCCAGCAGTCCCCCACATGTGCGGGAGGATCCCTACGAGCAGTACTTC
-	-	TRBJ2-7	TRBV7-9	CASSGIKTDLIFTSYEQYF	TGTGCCAGCAGCGGAATAAAGACGGATTTGATTTTCACTTCCTACGAGCAGTACTTC
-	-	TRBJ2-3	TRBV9	CASSAQSSSTDTQYF	TGTGCCAGCAGCGCACAGAGCTCTAGCACAGATACGCAGTATTTT
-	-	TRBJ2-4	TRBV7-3	CASSLSLGQPEYF	TGTGCCAGCAGCTTAAGTCTCGGGCAGCCCGAATACTTC
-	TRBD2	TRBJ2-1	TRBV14	CASSQVTSGSYNEQFF	TGTGCCAGCAGCCAAGTGACTAGCGGGAGCTACAATGAGCAGTTCTTC
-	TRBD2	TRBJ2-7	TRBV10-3	CAIRTATSGTYEQYF	TGTGCCATCAGGACCGCGACTAGCGGGACCTACGAGCAGTACTTC
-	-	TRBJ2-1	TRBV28	CASSFTVSKGNEQFF	TGTGCCAGCAGTTTTACTGTCTCTAAAGGGAATGAGCAGTTCTTC
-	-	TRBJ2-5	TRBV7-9	CASSFSPGGGQETQYF	TGTGCCAGCAGCTTTAGCCCGGGTGGGGGACAAGAGACCCAGTACTTC
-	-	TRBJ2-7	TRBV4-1	CASSQDLIQGTYEQYF	TGCGCCAGCAGCCAAGATCTGATACAAGGGACCTACGAGCAGTACTTC
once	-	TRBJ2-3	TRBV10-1	CASSGGKDTQYF	TGCGCCAGCAGTGGGGGAAAAGATACGCAGTATTTT
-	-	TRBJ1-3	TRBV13	CASSLGRSRPFSGNTIYF	TGTGCCAGCAGCTTAGGCCGGAGCAGGCCTTTCTCTGGAAACACCATATATTTT
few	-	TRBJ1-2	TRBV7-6	CASSLGPGNYGYTF	TGTGCCAGCAGCTTGGGGCCAGGGAACTATGGCTACACCTTC
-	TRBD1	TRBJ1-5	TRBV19	CASSIGDRGNQPQHF	TGTGCCAGTAGTATAGGGGACAGGGGTAATCAGCCCCAGCATTTT
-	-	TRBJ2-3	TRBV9	CASSVGGTDTQYF	TGTGCCAGCAGCGTTGGAGGGACAGATACGCAGTATTTT
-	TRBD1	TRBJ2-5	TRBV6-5	CASRTGGGTQYF	TGTGCCAGCAGGACAGGGGGCGGGACCCAGTACTTC
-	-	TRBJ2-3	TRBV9	CASSVEASFSTDTQYF	TGTGCCAGCAGCGTAGAGGCTAGCTTTAGCACAGATACGCAGTATTTT
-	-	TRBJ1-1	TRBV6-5	CASSYYIGMNTEAFF	TGTGCCAGCAGTTATTATATAGGCATGAACACTGAAGCTTTCTTT
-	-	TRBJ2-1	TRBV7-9	CASSLVPYVHSYNEQFF	TGTGCCAGCAGCTTAGTTCCTTACGTACACAGTTACAATGAGCAGTTCTTC